This T cell receptor beta chain was recorded in a study of CD8+CD57+ T cells in acquired aplastic anemia. At the level of the study: Sorted CD4+ and CD8+ cells yielded DNA averaging around 3 ug.

CD8+CD57+ cell expansion had been shown by flow cytometry in patients chosen for sequencing. CDR1 and CDR2 (germline): SGDLS, YYNGEE. This CDR3 is built from 17 residues. Whole-study results and caveats: Patients versus controls showed no significant CD8+ Simpson's diversity difference. Between patients and controls, around 31 CD8+ CDR3 sequences were found in common.

This clonotype was counted between two and nine times. Its antigen is unidentified. The junction departs from germline at one end; a sequencing error may be responsible. TCR beta VDJ and CDR3 were profiled, and genomic DNA was the template. TCRdb independently ran MiXCR on the reads; one entry per CDR3 protein. The repertoire holds fewer than 250,000 distinct CDR3 sequences, with approximately 45% as singletons. This sequence joins TRBV9 and TRBJ2-5; 16 bases align to TRBD2. Sequenced material: sorted CD4+, CD8+, or CD8+CD57+ T cells (not recorded which) from PBMCs. This TCR was recovered from a human donor with aplastic anemia. The CDR3 spells CASSKGLAGGQEETQYF. The DNA for the CDR3 is TGTGCCAGCAGCAAGGGACTAGCGGGGGGGCAGGAAGAGACCCAGTACTTT. Full variable domain (missing parts from reference TRBV9 and TRBJ2-5): DSGVTQTPKHLITATGQRVTLRCSPRSGDLSVYWYQQSLDQGLQFLIQYYNGEERAKGNILERFSAQQFPDLHSELNLSSLELGDSALYFCASSKGLAGGQEETQYFGPGTRLLVL.